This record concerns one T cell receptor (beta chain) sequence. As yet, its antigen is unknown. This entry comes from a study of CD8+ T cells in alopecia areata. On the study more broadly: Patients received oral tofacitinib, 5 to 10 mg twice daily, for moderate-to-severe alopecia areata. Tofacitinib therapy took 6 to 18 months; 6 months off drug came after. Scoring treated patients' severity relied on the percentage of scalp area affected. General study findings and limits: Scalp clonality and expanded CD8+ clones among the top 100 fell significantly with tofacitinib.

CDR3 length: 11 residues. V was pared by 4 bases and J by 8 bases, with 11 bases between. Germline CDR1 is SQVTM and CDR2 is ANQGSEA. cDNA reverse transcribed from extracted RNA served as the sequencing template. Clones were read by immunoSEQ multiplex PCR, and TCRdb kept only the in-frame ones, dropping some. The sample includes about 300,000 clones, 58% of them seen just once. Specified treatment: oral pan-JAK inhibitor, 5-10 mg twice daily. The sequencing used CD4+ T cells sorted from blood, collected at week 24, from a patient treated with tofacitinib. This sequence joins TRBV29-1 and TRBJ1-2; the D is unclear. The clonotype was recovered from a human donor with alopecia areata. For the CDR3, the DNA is TGCAGCGTTGGAGACGCCACGGGCTACACCTTC. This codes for CSVGDATGYTF.